This TCR beta chain was captured by sequencing in a study of CD8+CD57+ T cells in acquired aplastic anemia. Study-wide background: On average, sorted CD4+ and CD8+ cells gave around 3 ug of DNA. General observations from the study: For CD8+ Simpson's diversity, patients and controls showed no significant difference. Overlapping CD8+ CDR3 repertoires of patients and controls contained about 27 shared sequences.

A remark on this clonotype: Its antigen is unidentified.

Profiling that covered TCR beta VDJ and CDR3 relied on genomic DNA as its template. TCRdb called the reads again in MiXCR, with one record for every CDR3 protein. This sample carries around 290,000 distinct CDR3 sequences, 56% of them seen once, and the ten largest clones take roughly 1.3%. With 2 bases removed from V and 0 bases from J, the gap between germline ends came to 4 bases. Germline loops: CDR1 SGHTA, CDR2 FQGNSA. This CDR3 is built from 14 residues. CD8+CD57+ cell expansion had been shown by flow cytometry in patients chosen for sequencing. The chain employs TRBV7-2 and TRBJ2-2; D remains ambiguous. The specimen sequenced was sorted CD4+, CD8+, or CD8+CD57+ T cells (not recorded which) from PBMCs. This clonotype was sampled from a human donor with aplastic anemia. The CDR3 coding sequence is TGTGCCAGCAGCTTAATTTCGAACACCGGGGAGCTGTTTTTT. It is translated as CASSLISNTGELFF. The variable domain in full, completed from reference TRBV7-2 and TRBJ2-2, reads GAGVSQSPSNKVTEKGKDVELRCDPISGHTALYWYRQSLGQGLEFLIYFQGNSAPDKSGLPSDRFSAERTGGSVSTLTIQRTQQEDSAVYLCASSLISNTGELFFGEGSRLTVL.